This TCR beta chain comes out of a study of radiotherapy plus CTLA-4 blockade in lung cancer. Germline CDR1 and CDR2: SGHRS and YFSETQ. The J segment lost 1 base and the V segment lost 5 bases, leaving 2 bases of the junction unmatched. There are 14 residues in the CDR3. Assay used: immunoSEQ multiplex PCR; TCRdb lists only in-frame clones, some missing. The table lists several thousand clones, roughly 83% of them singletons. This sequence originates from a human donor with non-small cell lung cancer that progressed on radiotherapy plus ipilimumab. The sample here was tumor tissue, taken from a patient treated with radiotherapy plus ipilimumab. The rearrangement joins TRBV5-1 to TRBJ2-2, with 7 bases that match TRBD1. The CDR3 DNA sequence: TGCGCCAGCAGTTGGGACAGGAACACCGGGGAGCTGTTTTTT. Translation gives CASSWDRNTGELFF.